This T cell receptor beta chain was retrieved from a study of T-cell reconstitution after alpha-beta-depleted transplantation in children. General study results and limits: At one year after transplant, newly produced T cells mostly accounted for T-cell counts and diversity.

Unique molecular identifiers were incorporated into the prepared TCRbeta library. MiXCR, applied by TCRdb to the PCR reads, yields one record per CDR3 protein. The sample carries fewer than 1 million distinct CDR3 sequences, roughly 15% recorded once. In the case of this clonotype: Its target is not known.

Here the sequenced sample was PBMCs, mostly from graft donor cells, taken 360 days after TCRalphabeta/CD19-depleted stem cell transplant. This clonotype was obtained from a male patient aged 10 to 17 who had a stem cell transplant for acute lymphoblastic leukemia, so the T cells may come from the graft donor.

For the CDR3, the DNA is TGCAGCGTTCCCGGGCTGGGCTTCTATGGCTACACCTTC. Translating gives CSVPGLGFYGYTF. This chain uses TRBV29-1 with TRBJ1-2; unclear D gene. The germline V gene has CDR1 SQVTM and CDR2 ANQGSEA. This CDR3 contains 13 residues. Trimming took off 5 bases at V and 4 bases at J, with 14 bases between the two ends.